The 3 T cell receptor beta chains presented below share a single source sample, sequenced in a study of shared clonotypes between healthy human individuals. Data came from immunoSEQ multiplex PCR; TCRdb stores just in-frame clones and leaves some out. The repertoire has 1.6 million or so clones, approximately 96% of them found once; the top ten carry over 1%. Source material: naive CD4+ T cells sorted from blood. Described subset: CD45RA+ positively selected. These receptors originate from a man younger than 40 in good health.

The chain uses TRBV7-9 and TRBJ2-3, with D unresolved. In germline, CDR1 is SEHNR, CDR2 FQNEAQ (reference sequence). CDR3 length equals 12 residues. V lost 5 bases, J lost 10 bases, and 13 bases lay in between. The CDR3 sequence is CASSHSVPAQYF. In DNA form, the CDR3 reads TGTGCCAGCAGCCATTCCGTACCTGCGCAGTATTTT.

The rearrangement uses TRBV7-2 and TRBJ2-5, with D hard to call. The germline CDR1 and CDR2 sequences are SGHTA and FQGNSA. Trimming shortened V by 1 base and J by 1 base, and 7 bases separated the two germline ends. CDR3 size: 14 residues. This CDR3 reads CASSLVHAQETQYF. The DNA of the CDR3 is TGTGCCAGCAGCTTAGTTCACGCCCAAGAGACCCAGTACTTC.

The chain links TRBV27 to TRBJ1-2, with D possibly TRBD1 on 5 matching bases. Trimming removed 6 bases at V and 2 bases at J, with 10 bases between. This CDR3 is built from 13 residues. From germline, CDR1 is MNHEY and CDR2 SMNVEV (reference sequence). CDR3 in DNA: TGTGCCAGCAGGCGACAGTACAACTATGGCTACACCTTC. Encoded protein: CASRRQYNYGYTF.